The sequence of this T cell receptor (beta chain) was determined in a study of blood T cell repertoires in COVID-19. About the study: Spain, Italy and the United States supplied samples that represented acute and convalescent COVID-19. T cells, B-cell-depleted T cells, or PBMCs supplied cDNA or gDNA.

Under the authors' procedure: Nucleated cell number was recorded as an estimate derived from reference gene primer amplification. Produced via immunoSEQ multiplex PCR; TCRdb's table is partial and in-frame only. The DNA was the basis for D and trimming; V, J and clone size are from that table. The sample has 190,000 or so clones, around 83% seen once. The CDR3 totals 13 residues. V shed 4 bases, J shed 5 bases, and the junction held 3 bases outside the gene matches. Germline V lookup: CDR1 MGHRA, CDR2 YSYEKL. This sequence originates from a woman aged 25 to 39 with active or convalescent COVID-19. J is TRBJ2-5 and V is TRBV4-1, with 8 nucleotides matching TRBD2. The sequencing input was peripheral blood. The CDR3 region has the DNA TGCGCCAGCAGCCCGACTAGCGTTGAGACCCAGTACTTC. Its translation is CASSPTSVETQYF.